Listed here are 18 T cell receptor beta chains from one sample, sequenced in a study of blood T cell repertoires in COVID-19. TCRdb's copy holds only in-frame clones and misses some; the assay was immunoSEQ multiplex PCR. The table records about 370,000 clones, 80% to 90% of them present only once. Material: peripheral blood. The receptors stem from a woman in her twenties or thirties with COVID-19, enrolled during active disease.

V gene TRBV6-2 or TRBV6-3 combines with J gene TRBJ1-5; 7 nucleotides line up with TRBD1. The CDR3 loop spans 15 amino acids. V shed 2 bases, J shed 1 base, and the junction held 2 bases outside the gene matches. The germline V gene has CDR1 MNHEY and CDR2 SVGEGT. The chain's CDR3 is CASSYTRGSNQPQHF. The CDR3 DNA reads TGTGCCAGCAGTTACACCAGGGGGAGCAATCAGCCCCAGCATTTT.

CDR3 coding DNA: TGTGCCAGCAGTTACCGGAGGGGCCAAGAGACCCAGTACTTC. It encodes CASSYRRGQETQYF. The chain uses TRBV6-5 and TRBJ2-5, with a possible D match to TRBD2 (6 bases). Germline assignment: CDR1 MNHEY and CDR2 SVGAGI. CDR3 length: 14 residues. V was shortened by 2 bases and J by 1 base, with 8 bases between the two germline ends.

The chain uses TRBV10-2 and TRBJ1-1, with D possibly TRBD1 on 6 matching bases. Trimming left V 4 bases short and J 1 base short, with 13 bases between. CDR1 is WSHSY, CDR2 SAAADI, per germline. The CDR3 is made up of 15 amino acids. Written as DNA, the CDR3 is TGCGCCAGCAGTGGATTTACAGGGCCGAACACTGAAGCTTTCTTT. It specifies CASSGFTGPNTEAFF.

V usage is TRBV6-5 and J usage is TRBJ2-1; D may be TRBD1 (6 bases). Germline CDR1 MNHEY, CDR2 SVGAGI. The germline V and J ends were trimmed by 2 bases and 6 bases, with 14 bases remaining between them. The CDR3 covers 15 residues. The CDR3 protein is CASSYRDKRINEQFF. The CDR3 nucleotides read TGTGCCAGCAGTTACCGGGACAAGAGGATCAATGAGCAGTTCTTC.

The genes are TRBV13 and TRBJ2-1; 8 bases are a match to TRBD2. The CDR3 extends over 15 amino acids. Germline-derived CDR1 and CDR2 are PRHDT and FYEKMQ (reference sequence). V shed 2 bases, J shed 4 bases, and the junction held 4 bases outside the gene matches. DNA for the CDR3: TGTGCCAGCAGCTTACTGGGACTAGAGTACAATGAGCAGTTCTTC. It translates to CASSLLGLEYNEQFF.

The chain couples TRBV19 to TRBJ2-5, with 7 nucleotides matching TRBD2. The J segment lost 6 bases and the V segment lost 5 bases, leaving 18 bases of the junction unmatched. In germline, CDR1 is LNHDA, CDR2 SQIVND (reference sequence). This CDR3 region has 17 residues. CDR3 DNA sequence: TGTGCCAGTAGTCCCCCTCCGGGACTACCTGGGTCAAAGACCCAGTACTTC. Translation gives CASSPPPGLPGSKTQYF.

V is TRBV7-2 and J is TRBJ1-6; 7 positions agree with TRBD1. Per the germline V gene, CDR1 is SGHTA and CDR2 is FQGNSA. The CDR3 runs to 15 residues. V lost 6 bases, J lost 8 bases, and 10 bases stayed unmatched. The CDR3 loop is CASREDRRADSPLHF. The CDR3 nucleotides are TGTGCCAGCAGAGAGGACAGGAGGGCTGATTCACCCCTCCACTTT.

The rearrangement joins TRBV5-4 to TRBJ2-6; 13 bases are shared with TRBD2. J lost 4 bases, V lost 4 bases, and 11 bases had no gene match. The CDR3 contains 19 residues. The V gene's germline CDR1 is SGHNT and CDR2 YYREEE (reference sequence). The CDR3 region has the DNA TGTGCCAGCAGCCCATCGGGACTAGCGGGATGGTCCGGGGCCAACGTCCTGACTTTC. Amino acid sequence: CASSPSGLAGWSGANVLTF.

This chain uses TRBV19 with TRBJ2-2, with 10 positions matching TRBD2. The CDR3 length is 16 residues. Trimming removed 6 bases from V and 6 bases from J; junction bases left unmatched: 10. Looked up from germline, CDR1 is LNHDA and CDR2 is SQIVND (reference sequence). In DNA form, the CDR3 reads TGTGCCAGTAGACCGGGACTAGCGTTTACCTCCGGGGAGCTGTTTTTT. This gives the protein CASRPGLAFTSGELFF.

This clone was seen just once. This chain links TRBV19 with TRBJ1-1; no clear D gene. This CDR3 has 16 amino acids. Germline-derived CDR1 and CDR2 are LNHDA and SQIVND (reference sequence). With 7 bases removed from V and 1 base from J, the gap between germline ends came to 19 bases. CDR3 bases: TGTGCCAGTACCGACCCCCCCAGGCGAAGGAACACTGAAGCTTTCTTT. Protein sequence: CASTDPPRRRNTEAFF.

The chain is built from TRBV7-2 and TRBJ2-2; D remains unclear. This CDR3 has 16 amino acids. With 5 bases removed from V and 1 base from J, the gap between germline ends came to 14 bases. In germline, CDR1 is SGHTA, CDR2 FQGNSA. CDR3 region: CASSNLQSRNTGELFF. CDR3 sequence (DNA): TGTGCCAGCAGCAACCTGCAGTCCCGGAACACCGGGGAGCTGTTTTTT.

The J gene is TRBJ1-1, the V gene TRBV5-4, with a tentative D call TRBD1 (5 bases). There are 14 residues in the CDR3. V lost 1 base and J 0 bases, leaving 7 bases between the germline ends. The germline CDR1 and CDR2 sequences are SGHNT and YYREEE (reference sequence). CDR3 DNA: TGTGCCAGCAGCTTGAGGGGCATGAACACTGAAGCTTTCTTT. Its protein product is CASSLRGMNTEAFF. The full variable domain, in which reference TRBV5-4 and TRBJ1-1 provide the parts outside the CDR3, is ETGVTQSPTHLIKTRGQQVTLRCSSQSGHNTVSWYQQALGQGPQFIFQYYREEENGRGNFPPRFSGLQFPNYSSELNVNALELDDSALYLCASSLRGMNTEAFFGQGTRLTVV.

J is TRBJ1-1 and V is TRBV4-2; tentatively, D is TRBD1 (6 bases). Germline-derived CDR1 and CDR2 are LGHNA and YNFKEQ. This CDR3 spans 14 amino acids. The V end was cut by 6 bases, the J end by 1 base, with 12 bases between. The CDR3 bases are TGTGCCAGCAGTCGGACAGTCGAGAACACTGAAGCTTTCTTT. Encoded protein: CASSRTVENTEAFF.

The chain employs TRBV5-5 and TRBJ2-7; tentatively, D is TRBD2 (7 bases). This CDR3 is built from 15 residues. Germline V gives CDR1 SGHKS, CDR2 YYEKEE (reference sequence). Trimming took 4 bases from V and 1 from J, leaving 15 bases between them. For the CDR3, the DNA is TGTGCCAGCAGCCCGCAGGAGGGGGGGTCCTACGAGCAGTACTTC. Protein product: CASSPQEGGSYEQYF. The full variable domain, in which reference TRBV5-5 and TRBJ2-7 provide the parts outside the CDR3, is DAGVTQSPTHLIKTRGQQVTLRCSPISGHKSVSWYQQVLGQGPQFIFQYYEKEERGRGNFPDRFSARQFPNYSSELNVNALLLGDSALYLCASSPQEGGSYEQYFGPGTRLTVT.

The chain couples TRBV3-1 (or the pseudogene TRBV3-2) to TRBJ2-1; 10 bases are shared with TRBD2. This CDR3 has 14 residues. The germline CDR1 and CDR2 sequences are LGHDT and YNNKEL (reference sequence). V shed 5 bases and J 6 bases; nucleotides not matched to a gene: 4. CDR3 loop: CASSIAGGTNEQFF. The CDR3 DNA follows: TGTGCCAGCAGCATAGCGGGGGGCACCAATGAGCAGTTCTTC.

The chain combines TRBV10-3 with TRBJ2-2; TRBD1 matches at 10 bases. With 6 bases clipped from V and 3 bases from J, the junction kept 1 base outside the gene matches. There are 14 residues in the CDR3. Germline lookup yields CDR1 ENHRY and CDR2 SYGVKD. CDR3 sequence reads: CAIRGTGDTGELFF. CDR3 nucleotide sequence: TGTGCCATCAGGGGGACAGGGGACACCGGGGAGCTGTTTTTT.

The chain combines TRBV3-1 (or the pseudogene TRBV3-2) with TRBJ2-1, with D uncertain. V lost 9 bases, J lost 9 bases, and 15 bases lay in between. This CDR3 has 12 amino acids. Germline CDR1 and CDR2: LGHDT and YNNKEL (reference sequence). The CDR3 here is CARLGYIGEQFF. The CDR3 DNA is TGTGCCAGGCTGGGCTACATCGGTGAGCAGTTCTTC.

The rearrangement joins TRBV6-6 to TRBJ2-2; D might be TRBD1 (6 bases). CDR1 is MNHNY and CDR2 is SVGAGI in the germline V gene (reference sequence). V shed 0 bases and J shed 4 bases, with 9 bases lying between them. The CDR3 length is 15 residues. This chain's CDR3 is CASSYSGRGTGELFF. CDR3 bases: TGTGCCAGCAGTTACTCAGGCAGGGGCACCGGGGAGCTGTTTTTT.